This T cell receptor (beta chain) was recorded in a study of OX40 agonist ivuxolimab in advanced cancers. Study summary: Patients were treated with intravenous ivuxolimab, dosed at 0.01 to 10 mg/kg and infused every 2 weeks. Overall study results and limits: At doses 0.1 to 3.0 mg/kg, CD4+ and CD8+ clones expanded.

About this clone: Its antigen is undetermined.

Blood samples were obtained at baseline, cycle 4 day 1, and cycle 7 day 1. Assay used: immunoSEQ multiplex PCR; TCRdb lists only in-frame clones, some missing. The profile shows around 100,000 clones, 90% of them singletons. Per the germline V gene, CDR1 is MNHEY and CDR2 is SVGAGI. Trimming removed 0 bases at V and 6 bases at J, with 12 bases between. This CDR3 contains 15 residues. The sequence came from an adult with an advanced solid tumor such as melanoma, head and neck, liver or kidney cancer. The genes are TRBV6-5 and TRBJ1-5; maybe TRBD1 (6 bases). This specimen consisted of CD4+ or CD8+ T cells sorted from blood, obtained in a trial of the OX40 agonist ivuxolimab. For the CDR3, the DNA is TGTGCCAGCAGTTACTCGTGGAGGGGGACTCAGCCCCAGCATTTT. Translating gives CASSYSWRGTQPQHF.